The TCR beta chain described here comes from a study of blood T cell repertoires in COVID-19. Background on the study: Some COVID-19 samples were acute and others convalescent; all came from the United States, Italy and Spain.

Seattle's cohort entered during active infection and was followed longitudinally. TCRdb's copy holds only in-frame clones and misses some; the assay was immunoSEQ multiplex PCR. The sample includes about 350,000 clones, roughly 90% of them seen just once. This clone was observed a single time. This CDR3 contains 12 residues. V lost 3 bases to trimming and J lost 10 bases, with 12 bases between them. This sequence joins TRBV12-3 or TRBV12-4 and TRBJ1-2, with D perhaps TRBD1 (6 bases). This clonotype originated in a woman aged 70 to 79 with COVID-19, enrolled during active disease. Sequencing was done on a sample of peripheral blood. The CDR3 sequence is CASSFGQSLYTF. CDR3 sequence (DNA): TGTGCCAGCAGTTTCGGACAGAGTCTCTACACCTTC.